This passage covers 18 T cell receptor beta chains from one sample sequenced in a study of T cell repertoires in cytomegalovirus infection (dated 2019 in TCRdb). Instrument used: Illumina HiSeq 1500. The raw public reads went through TCRdb reprocessing: fastp at Q25, MiXCR clone calling, in-frame beta chains kept. Identical CDR3 proteins give one entry, which carries the most common genes and DNA. A total of a few hundred thousand distinct CDR3 sequences appear in this sample, about 44% of them only once. The top ten hold around 44% of the sample. Per the publication, the treatment or condition label means: in vitro stimulation with specific CMV peptide epitopes to enrich CMV-specific T cells. These receptors have no identified antigens. Material: cultured PBMCs, obtained from culture after CMV antigen stimulation. Every receptor here comes from a human donor in good health (CMV status not recorded). Some clones in this sample may be carry-over from other donors' samples.

The CDR3 here is CASSVFGNSNQPQHF. DNA for the CDR3: TGTGCCAGCAGCGTCTTTGGGAATAGCAATCAGCCCCAGCATTTT. V is TRBV2 and J is TRBJ1-5; D is unclear. Germline loops: CDR1 SNHLY, CDR2 FYNNEI. V shed 6 bases and J shed 0 bases, with 12 bases lying between them. This CDR3 has 15 residues.

This chain joins TRBV18 and TRBJ1-4; 9 bases align to TRBD1. Germline-derived CDR1 and CDR2 are KGHSH and LQKENI. Trimming at V came to 5 bases and at J to 0 bases, leaving 7 bases not matched to a gene. This CDR3 comprises 17 residues. Written as DNA, the CDR3 is TGTGCCAGCTCAGCCGGACAGGGGACTGCAACTAATGAAAAACTGTTTTTT. This encodes CASSAGQGTATNEKLFF. Complete variable domain (other parts from reference TRBV18 and TRBJ1-4): NAGVMQNPRHLVRRRGQEARLRCSPMKGHSHVYWYRQLPEEGLKFMVYLQKENIIDESGMPKERFSAEFPKEGPSILRIQQVVRGDSAAYFCASSAGQGTATNEKLFFGSGTQLSVL.

The J gene is TRBJ2-5, the V gene TRBV7-6, with TRBD2 matching over 13 bases. The length of the CDR3 is 14 residues. The germline V gene has CDR1 SGHVS and CDR2 FNYEAQ. V shed 5 bases, J shed 3 bases, and the junction held 0 bases outside the gene matches. The CDR3 loop reads CASSTSGGEETQYF. CDR3 DNA: TGTGCCAGCAGCACTAGCGGGGGGGAAGAGACCCAGTACTTC.

The V call is TRBV19, the J call TRBJ2-2, with 7 bases fitting TRBD1. Germline CDR1 reads LNHDA; CDR2 reads SQIVND (reference sequence). The CDR3 spans 14 residues. With V trimmed by 6 bases and J by 2 bases, 3 bases remained unmatched. The CDR3 region has the DNA TGTGCCAGTAGGAGACAGGGAAACACCGGGGAGCTGTTTTTT. Its translation is CASRRQGNTGELFF.

V gene TRBV6-5 combines with J gene TRBJ1-1; 7 bases match TRBD1. Trimming removed 0 bases from V and 3 bases from J; junction bases left unmatched: 1. The CDR3 runs 14 residues. The germline gives CDR1 MNHEY, CDR2 SVGAGI. CDR3 residues: CASSYSGQYTEAFF. CDR3 bases: TGTGCCAGCAGTTACTCGGGACAGTACACTGAAGCTTTCTTT.

In this sample, this clonotype turned up a few times. The rearrangement joins TRBV7-8 to TRBJ2-3; D possibly corresponds to TRBD2 (5 bases). The CDR3 spans 15 residues. The germline V and J ends were trimmed by 2 bases and 5 bases, with 14 bases remaining between them. CDR1 SGHVS and CDR2 FQNEAQ come from the germline V gene. CDR3 bases: TGTGCCAGCAGCTTAATTTCGGGAAAGGGAGATACGCAGTATTTT. Amino acids: CASSLISGKGDTQYF.

In this sample, this clonotype turned up a few times. This chain joins TRBV12-3 or TRBV12-4 and TRBJ2-2; D may match TRBD1 or TRBD2 (5 bases each). The CDR3 covers 14 residues. The ends were cut back, 2 bases at V and 10 bases at J, with 14 bases in the middle. The DNA of the CDR3 is TGTGCCAGCAGTTTAAGACAGCAACTAGAGGAGCTGTTTTTT. Encoded protein: CASSLRQQLEELFF.

This clonotype turned up a few times. The chain carries TRBV6-1 and TRBJ2-7, with a weak D call TRBD2 (5 bases). This CDR3 is 17 amino acids long. CDR1 and CDR2 from the germline V gene are MNHNS and SASEGT. Trimming left V 3 bases short and J 2 bases short, with 20 bases between. The CDR3 DNA reads as TGTGCCAGCAGTGAGTACTGGAGTATTAGCGCGGCCTACGAGCAGTACTTC. Its protein is CASSEYWSISAAYEQYF.

There are a few counts of this clonotype. This chain joins TRBV6-2 or TRBV6-3 and TRBJ2-1, with 7 bases lining up with TRBD1. The CDR3 spans 16 residues. Germline V gene sequence: CDR1 MNHEY, CDR2 SVGEGT. With 3 bases clipped from V and 8 bases from J, the junction kept 13 bases outside the gene matches. The DNA for the CDR3 is TGTGCCAGCAGTTATGGACCCCGACAGGGATTTGATGAGCAGTTCTTC. Amino acid sequence: CASSYGPRQGFDEQFF.

This clonotype has a handful of counts. The gene calls are TRBV6-1 and TRBJ1-1; 12 bases are shared with TRBD1. With V trimmed by 4 bases and J by 3 bases, 6 bases remained unmatched. Per germline, CDR1 MNHNS and CDR2 SASEGT. The CDR3 has 16 residues. CDR3 in DNA: TGTGCCAGCAGTGGGGGACAGGGGGCGATTGACACTGAAGCTTTCTTT. It codes for CASSGGQGAIDTEAFF.

This clonotype was seen only a few times. CDR3 nucleotides: TGTGCCAGCCTGCGGGGGCTAAACACCGGGGAGCTGTTTTTT. Protein product: CASLRGLNTGELFF. V is TRBV7-8 and J is TRBJ2-2; D possibly corresponds to TRBD2 (7 bases). The CDR3 length is 14 residues. The germline V gene encodes CDR1 SGHVS and CDR2 FQNEAQ. Trimming removed 8 bases from V and 2 bases from J, with 12 bases in between.

This clonotype was detected only a few times. The chain employs TRBV11-2 and TRBJ2-3, with D tentatively TRBD2 (6 bases). CDR1 is SGHAT, CDR2 FQNNGV, per germline. The CDR3 has 16 amino acids. Trimming cost V 5 bases and J 5 bases, with 20 bases left between them. The CDR3 sequence is CASSPRGGLTKDTQYF. The CDR3 DNA sequence: TGTGCCAGCAGCCCAAGGGGCGGACTAACTAAAGATACGCAGTATTTT.

This clonotype was counted once. The junction differs from germline at one of its ends, possibly a read error. The chain carries TRBV28 and TRBJ2-7; 7 nucleotides line up with TRBD1. CDR1 and CDR2 from the germline V gene are MDHEN and SYDVKM. This CDR3 has 12 amino acids. The CDR3 DNA reads as TGTGCCAGCAGTACATTACAGGGGTTCTTGGACTTC. Protein: CASSTLQGFLDF.

The chain is built from TRBV5-4 and TRBJ2-3; tentative D call: TRBD2 (7 bases). CDR3 length: 18 amino acids. V lost 2 bases and J lost 2, with 21 bases in between. CDR1 is SGHNT, CDR2 YYREEE, per germline (reference sequence). The CDR3 spells CASSFFREWGGLTDTQYF. DNA for the CDR3: TGTGCCAGCAGCTTTTTCCGCGAGTGGGGGGGCCTCACAGATACGCAGTATTTT. Variable domain in full (rest from reference TRBV5-4 and TRBJ2-3): ETGVTQSPTHLIKTRGQQVTLRCSSQSGHNTVSWYQQALGQGPQFIFQYYREEENGRGNFPPRFSGLQFPNYSSELNVNALELDDSALYLCASSFFREWGGLTDTQYFGPGTRLTVL.

There are a few counts of this clonotype. The J gene is TRBJ2-2, the V gene TRBV7-2; TRBD1 is a possible D gene (5 bases). V was trimmed by 5 bases and J by 5 bases, leaving 12 bases between them. CDR3 length: 14 amino acids. Germline-derived CDR1 and CDR2 are SGHTA and FQGNSA. CDR3 sequence (DNA): TGTGCCAGCAGCCCCGACCAGGGAACCGGGGAGCTGTTTTTT. It codes for CASSPDQGTGELFF.

The CDR3 is CASSIGTSVNQPQHF. Written as DNA, the CDR3 is TGTGCCAGTAGTATTGGGACGTCGGTCAATCAGCCCCAGCATTTT. The chain joins TRBV19 to TRBJ1-5, with D possibly TRBD1 on 5 matching bases. Germline V gene sequence: CDR1 LNHDA, CDR2 SQIVND (reference sequence). Deletions cut 3 bases from V and 3 bases from J, with 12 bases between. The CDR3 is made up of 15 amino acids.

This clonotype was observed a few times. The chain couples TRBV7-8 to TRBJ1-6; D possibly corresponds to TRBD1 (5 bases). The V and J ends lost 5 bases and 9 bases respectively, with 11 bases between them. The CDR3 contains 13 residues. Germline lookup yields CDR1 SGHVS and CDR2 FQNEAQ. CDR3 amino acids: CASSEGPGSPLHF. The CDR3 DNA is TGTGCCAGCAGCGAGGGGCCGGGTTCACCCCTCCACTTT.

This clonotype was found a few times. The V and J genes are TRBV11-2 and TRBJ2-1, with D possibly being TRBD2 (5 bases). The CDR3 has 15 residues. Germline V gene sequence: CDR1 SGHAT, CDR2 FQNNGV. Trimming took 4 bases from V and 2 from J, leaving 12 bases between them. The CDR3 coding sequence is TGTGCCAGCAGCTCCTTCGCGGGCGCCTACAATGAGCAGTTCTTC. As protein: CASSSFAGAYNEQFF.